The sequence of this T cell receptor (beta chain) was determined in a study of cytomegalovirus exposure and HLA in healthy donors. On this clone: Antigen specificity is unknown.

Study-level points and caveats: For most subjects, TCR beta sequences were reported to predict HLA-A and HLA-B alleles with accuracy.

Both 60 Vbeta primers and 13 Jbeta primers went into the PCR. The table came from immunoSEQ multiplex PCR; TCRdb's copy has only in-frame clones and leaves some out. The data show approximately 190,000 clones, roughly 81% seen once. CDR3 length: 14 amino acids. The V gene's germline CDR1 is SGHDT and CDR2 YYEEEE. The V end lost 5 bases, the J end lost 3 bases, and 15 bases lay between the germline ends. The rearrangement links TRBV5-6 to TRBJ2-7; D is possibly TRBD2 (5 bases). Sequencing used PBMCs. The clonotype originates from a woman in her 30s in good health and CMV-seropositive. Here the CDR3 DNA reads TGTGCCAGCAGTGACGCGGCGGCGGGCTACGAGCAGTACTTC. This encodes CASSDAAAGYEQYF.